This is a list of T cell receptor beta chains from one sample in a study of cytotoxic CD8 clonotypes in ibrutinib-treated CLL. Using immunoSEQ multiplex PCR, the repertoire was profiled, and TCRdb retains in-frame clones only, with some absent. The repertoire holds approximately 91,000 clones, with 75% to 85% as singletons. The sample in question was PBMCs, obtained after 12 months of ibrutinib treatment. All receptors come from a human donor with chronic lymphocytic leukemia. CDR3s include the opening cysteine and the closing phenylalanine or tryptophan. Fields, in order: D gene, J gene, V gene, clone size, CDR3 DNA, CDR3 protein. A D gene is named only where the DNA matches it firmly. Clone size is shown for a subset of rows, as once, few, many or a class of expanded clone.

D gene: -; J gene: TRBJ1-2; V gene: TRBV18; clone size: -; CDR3 DNA: TGTGCCAGCTCACCGGGGGGCGACGGCTATGGCTACACCTTC; CDR3 protein: CASSPGGDGYGYTF
D gene: TRBD2; J gene: TRBJ2-7; V gene: TRBV4-1; clone size: few; CDR3 DNA: TGCGCCAGCAGCCACCCACCTAGCGGGTCCTACGAGCAGTACTTC; CDR3 protein: CASSHPPSGSYEQYF
D gene: TRBD2; J gene: TRBJ2-3; V gene: TRBV4-2; clone size: few; CDR3 DNA: TGTGCCAGCAGCGGGCGAGCGGGAGTTGGAGATACGCAGTATTTT; CDR3 protein: CASSGRAGVGDTQYF
D gene: TRBD2; J gene: TRBJ2-1; V gene: TRBV7-6; clone size: -; CDR3 DNA: TGTGCCAGCAGCTACGGACTAGCGGGAGACTCATTAAAGCAGTTCTTC; CDR3 protein: CASSYGLAGDSLKQFF
D gene: TRBD2; J gene: TRBJ2-3; V gene: TRBV5-1; clone size: -; CDR3 DNA: TGCGCCAGCAGGTCAGCGGGGCCGGGGGATACGCAGTATTTT; CDR3 protein: CASRSAGPGDTQYF
D gene: -; J gene: TRBJ1-4; V gene: TRBV19; clone size: -; CDR3 DNA: TGTGCCAGTAGCAATGACGGACCTAATGAAAAACTGTTTTTT; CDR3 protein: CASSNDGPNEKLFF
D gene: -; J gene: TRBJ1-4; V gene: TRBV28; clone size: many; CDR3 DNA: TGTGCCAGCAGTTTAAGGGGCGCTAATGAAAAACTGTTTTTT; CDR3 protein: CASSLRGANEKLFF
D gene: TRBD2; J gene: TRBJ2-7; V gene: TRBV7-8; clone size: -; CDR3 DNA: TGTGCCAGCAGCTTACTCCCAGGACTAGCGGGTGGAGGGGAGCAGTACTTC; CDR3 protein: CASSLLPGLAGGGEQYF
D gene: -; J gene: TRBJ2-1; V gene: TRBV2; clone size: -; CDR3 DNA: TGTGCCAGCAGGGAAAGCTCCTACAATGAGCAGTTCTTC; CDR3 protein: CASRESSYNEQFF
D gene: -; J gene: TRBJ2-3; V gene: TRBV7-9; clone size: -; CDR3 DNA: TGTGCCAGCAGCTCCCCCCGGGGAAGCACAGATACGCAGTATTTT; CDR3 protein: CASSSPRGSTDTQYF
D gene: -; J gene: TRBJ1-5; V gene: TRBV5-1; clone size: -; CDR3 DNA: TGCGCCAGCAGCTTGGCCTCCGGCAATCAGCCCCAGCATTTT; CDR3 protein: CASSLASGNQPQHF
D gene: -; J gene: TRBJ1-1; V gene: TRBV7-6; clone size: -; CDR3 DNA: TGTGCCAGCAGCTTAGGGGGGGATCTCGCTGAAGCTTTCTTT; CDR3 protein: CASSLGGDLAEAFF
D gene: TRBD2; J gene: TRBJ2-5; V gene: TRBV15; clone size: once; CDR3 DNA: TGTGCCACCAGCAGCGGGGCGGGGGGACCCTCATCGGAGACCCAGTACTTC; CDR3 protein: CATSSGAGGPSSETQYF
D gene: TRBD2; J gene: TRBJ2-1; V gene: TRBV18; clone size: -; CDR3 DNA: TGTGCCAGCTCACCACCGGGCGGGGGAAATGAGCAGTTCTTC; CDR3 protein: CASSPPGGGNEQFF
D gene: TRBD2; J gene: TRBJ2-3; V gene: TRBV28; clone size: -; CDR3 DNA: TGTGCCAGCAGTTGGGCGGGAGGCACAGATACGCAGTATTTT; CDR3 protein: CASSWAGGTDTQYF
D gene: -; J gene: TRBJ2-7; V gene: TRBV27; clone size: -; CDR3 DNA: TGTGCCAGCAGTTTAGGGTCAGGGCGCTACGAGCAGTACTTC; CDR3 protein: CASSLGSGRYEQYF
D gene: TRBD2; J gene: TRBJ2-1; V gene: TRBV5-1; clone size: -; CDR3 DNA: TGCGCCAGCACCGTAGCGGGAGCGTGGGCCAATGAGCAGTTCTTC; CDR3 protein: CASTVAGAWANEQFF
D gene: -; J gene: TRBJ2-2; V gene: TRBV18; clone size: -; CDR3 DNA: TGTGCCAGCTCACCGCGGCAGGCGGAGGAGCTGTTTTTT; CDR3 protein: CASSPRQAEELFF
D gene: -; J gene: TRBJ2-6; V gene: TRBV14; clone size: -; CDR3 DNA: TGTGCCAGCAGCCTAAGGGGCTTTATAAACTCTGGGGCCAACGTCCTGACTTTC; CDR3 protein: CASSLRGFINSGANVLTF
D gene: TRBD1; J gene: TRBJ1-3; V gene: TRBV4-1; clone size: few; CDR3 DNA: TGCGCCAGCAGCCAAGATAAGGGGGCGAGCTCTGGAAACACCATATATTTT; CDR3 protein: CASSQDKGASSGNTIYF
D gene: -; J gene: TRBJ2-5; V gene: TRBV5-6; clone size: -; CDR3 DNA: TGTGCCAGCAGCCCGTTCCAAGAGACCCAGTACTTC; CDR3 protein: CASSPFQETQYF
D gene: -; J gene: TRBJ2-5; V gene: TRBV11-2; clone size: -; CDR3 DNA: TGTGCCAGCAGCTTCGAGAGAGGGGAGACCCAGTACTTC; CDR3 protein: CASSFERGETQYF
D gene: -; J gene: TRBJ1-2; V gene: TRBV30; clone size: -; CDR3 DNA: TGTGCCTGGACACCATATAACTATGGCTACACCTTC; CDR3 protein: CAWTPYNYGYTF
D gene: TRBD1; J gene: TRBJ2-3; V gene: TRBV10-3; clone size: -; CDR3 DNA: TGTGCCACTCTCCGGGACAGGGGCCAACCTAGCACAGATACGCAGTATTTT; CDR3 protein: CATLRDRGQPSTDTQYF
D gene: -; J gene: TRBJ1-1; V gene: TRBV19; clone size: -; CDR3 DNA: TGTGCCAGTACGGGCCGGCTCGGAGGCACTGAAGCTTTCTTT; CDR3 protein: CASTGRLGGTEAFF
D gene: -; J gene: TRBJ1-1; V gene: TRBV10-3; clone size: -; CDR3 DNA: TGTGCCATCAGTGATAGGACGGACAACACTGAAGCTTTCTTT; CDR3 protein: CAISDRTDNTEAFF
D gene: TRBD2; J gene: TRBJ2-1; V gene: TRBV7-2; clone size: once; CDR3 DNA: TGTGCCAGCAGCTTTAGCGGGAGGGTCCCCTACAATGAGCAGTTCTTC; CDR3 protein: CASSFSGRVPYNEQFF
D gene: -; J gene: TRBJ2-2; V gene: TRBV6-5; clone size: many; CDR3 DNA: TGTGCCAGCAGCGCCGGGTCCACCACCGGGGAGCTGTTTTTT; CDR3 protein: CASSAGSTTGELFF
D gene: -; J gene: TRBJ2-1; V gene: TRBV2; clone size: -; CDR3 DNA: TGTGCCAGCAACCCCAGGGAACGGGCTAGGTACAATGAGCAGTTCTTC; CDR3 protein: CASNPRERARYNEQFF
D gene: -; J gene: TRBJ2-3; V gene: TRBV2; clone size: -; CDR3 DNA: TGTGCCAGCAGTGAGGGAGCTGGGACAGATACGCAGTATTTT; CDR3 protein: CASSEGAGTDTQYF
D gene: -; J gene: TRBJ2-5; V gene: TRBV7-2; clone size: -; CDR3 DNA: TGTGCCAGCAGCTCCAGAACGCAAGAGACCCAGTACTTC; CDR3 protein: CASSSRTQETQYF
D gene: -; J gene: TRBJ1-5; V gene: TRBV27; clone size: -; CDR3 DNA: TGTGCCAGCAGTCCCTGGGGGGGTACCGATCAGCCCCAGCATTTT; CDR3 protein: CASSPWGGTDQPQHF
D gene: -; J gene: TRBJ1-1; V gene: TRBV5-6; clone size: -; CDR3 DNA: TGTGCCAGCAGCGCCTTGGGTCCCCAAGGGGGTATGAACACTGAAGCTTTCTTT; CDR3 protein: CASSALGPQGGMNTEAFF
D gene: -; J gene: TRBJ2-1; V gene: TRBV5-6; clone size: -; CDR3 DNA: TGTGCCAGCAGCTTGGCCAGTAGCGATGAGCAGTTCTTC; CDR3 protein: CASSLASSDEQFF
D gene: -; J gene: TRBJ1-1; V gene: TRBV2; clone size: many; CDR3 DNA: TGTGCCAGCAGTGAAGGGGTTGGCACTGAAGCTTTCTTT; CDR3 protein: CASSEGVGTEAFF
D gene: -; J gene: TRBJ2-2; V gene: TRBV10-3; clone size: few; CDR3 DNA: TGTGCCATCGCGGTCCCGAACACCGGGGAGCTGTTTTTT; CDR3 protein: CAIAVPNTGELFF
D gene: -; J gene: TRBJ2-7; V gene: TRBV7-8; clone size: medium-sized; CDR3 DNA: TGTGCCAGCAGCCCGCGGAGGGGGCCGATCTACGAGCAGTACTTC; CDR3 protein: CASSPRRGPIYEQYF
D gene: -; J gene: TRBJ1-4; V gene: TRBV19; clone size: -; CDR3 DNA: TGTGCCAGTAGTATGGGGAGACCAACTAATGAAAAACTGTTTTTT; CDR3 protein: CASSMGRPTNEKLFF
D gene: -; J gene: TRBJ2-7; V gene: TRBV30; clone size: -; CDR3 DNA: TGTGCCTGGAGTGTGGGGGACGAGCAGTACTTC; CDR3 protein: CAWSVGDEQYF
D gene: -; J gene: TRBJ2-7; V gene: TRBV20-1; clone size: -; CDR3 DNA: TGCAGTGCTAGAGGGACCTACGAGCAGTACTTC; CDR3 protein: CSARGTYEQYF
D gene: -; J gene: TRBJ2-5; V gene: TRBV7-2; clone size: -; CDR3 DNA: TGTGCCAGCAGCCCCACAGGGGAGACCCAGTACTTC; CDR3 protein: CASSPTGETQYF
D gene: TRBD2; J gene: TRBJ2-3; V gene: TRBV29-1; clone size: -; CDR3 DNA: TGCAGCGTGTCGGGGGGGGTTTTGGATACGCAGTATTTT; CDR3 protein: CSVSGGVLDTQYF
D gene: -; J gene: TRBJ2-1; V gene: TRBV15; clone size: -; CDR3 DNA: TGTGCCACCAGCAGAGATTCCGGTGAGCAGTTCTTC; CDR3 protein: CATSRDSGEQFF
D gene: -; J gene: TRBJ1-1; V gene: TRBV19; clone size: -; CDR3 DNA: TGTGCCAGTAGTATGGCCGCCTGGGGGGACACTGAAGCTTTCTTT; CDR3 protein: CASSMAAWGDTEAFF
D gene: -; J gene: TRBJ1-1; V gene: TRBV2; clone size: -; CDR3 DNA: TGTGCCAGCAGTGAAGGGGGGGTTCCCACTGAAGCTTTCTTT; CDR3 protein: CASSEGGVPTEAFF
D gene: TRBD1; J gene: TRBJ2-2; V gene: TRBV7-6; clone size: -; CDR3 DNA: TGTGCCAGCAGCCCCGGACAGGGTCCGAACACCGGGGAGCTGTTTTTT; CDR3 protein: CASSPGQGPNTGELFF
D gene: -; J gene: TRBJ2-7; V gene: TRBV7-9; clone size: few; CDR3 DNA: TGTGCCAGCAGCACACAAAACACCTACGAGCAGTACTTC; CDR3 protein: CASSTQNTYEQYF
D gene: -; J gene: TRBJ1-3; V gene: TRBV18; clone size: -; CDR3 DNA: TGTGCCAGCTCACCCGGGGGGGCCGGAAACACCATATATTTT; CDR3 protein: CASSPGGAGNTIYF
D gene: TRBD1; J gene: TRBJ1-1; V gene: TRBV5-1; clone size: many; CDR3 DNA: TGCGCCAGCAGCTTGGGACAGGGGCAGGGCACTGAAGCTTTCTTT; CDR3 protein: CASSLGQGQGTEAFF
D gene: -; J gene: TRBJ1-2; V gene: TRBV14; clone size: -; CDR3 DNA: TGTGCCAGCAGCCAAGATCCCCAGGGGGGCTACACCTTC; CDR3 protein: CASSQDPQGGYTF
D gene: -; J gene: TRBJ2-1; V gene: TRBV11-3; clone size: -; CDR3 DNA: TGTGCCAGCAGCTTAGAGGCGGACAATGAGCAGTTCTTC; CDR3 protein: CASSLEADNEQFF
D gene: -; J gene: TRBJ1-4; V gene: TRBV25-1; clone size: -; CDR3 DNA: TGTGCCAGCAAGGCCCACTCACAGGGTGCTAATGAAAAACTGTTTTTT; CDR3 protein: CASKAHSQGANEKLFF
D gene: -; J gene: TRBJ2-1; V gene: TRBV11-3; clone size: -; CDR3 DNA: TGTGCCAGCAGCTTAGGGGGGAGCTCCTACAATGAGCAGTTCTTC; CDR3 protein: CASSLGGSSYNEQFF